This T cell receptor beta chain was retrieved from a study of blood T cell repertoires in COVID-19. About the research overall: Collection of acute and convalescent COVID-19 samples took place in the United States, Italy and Spain. Nucleic acid was either cDNA or gDNA, and it came from T cells, B-cell-depleted T cells, or PBMCs.

The method was immunoSEQ multiplex PCR; TCRdb's version includes in-frame clones alone and lacks a portion of them. The sample has around 230,000 clones, approximately 83% seen once. Between the trimmed V and J ends, which lost 1 base and 6 bases, there was a span of 18 bases. Per germline, CDR1 KGHDR and CDR2 SFDVKD. The CDR3 contains 17 residues. Those who participated ranged in age from roughly 18 to 89 years and resided in about two dozen US areas. Donors were grouped by their self-reported clinical history. This receptor was identified in a woman aged 40 to 50 with acute COVID-19. The chain joins TRBV24-1 to TRBJ2-1; possible D gene TRBD2, 7 bases. Input material: PBMCs or T cells enriched from blood (not recorded which). This CDR3 is CATSDFGGLSFSNEQFF. The DNA of the CDR3 is TGTGCCACCAGTGATTTCGGGGGGCTCTCCTTCAGCAATGAGCAGTTCTTC.